The source of this TCR beta chain is a study of a mutant IDH1 vaccine in newly diagnosed glioma. Across the study: The start of vaccination came 4-6 weeks after radiotherapy alone, or with temozolomide cycles. Findings of the study overall: Pseudoprogression seemed unlinked to shifts in top peripheral T cell clonotypes.

The repertoire was sequenced with immunoSEQ multiplex PCR; TCRdb's copy has only in-frame clones and lacks some. The sample shows 50,000 to 60,000 clones, roughly nine tenths of them seen only once. A remark on this clone: What it binds is not known.

The time point was: week 11, during vaccination. All doses held 300 ug of mutant IDH1 20-mer peptide, with topical imiquimod. Germline CDR1 SGDLS, CDR2 YYNGEE. Trimming removed 3 bases from V and 6 bases from J; junction bases left unmatched: 6. CDR3 size: 16 residues. This TCR was recovered from a man over 45 with glioma. J is TRBJ2-1 and V is TRBV9; 13 bases map to TRBD2. Sequenced material: PBMCs, taken from a glioma patient whose treatment included an IDH1 peptide vaccine. CDR3 bases: TGTGCCAGCAGCGCGACTAGCGGGGGGCCTGGCAATGAGCAGTTCTTC. This encodes CASSATSGGPGNEQFF. The whole variable domain, remainder taken from reference TRBV9 and TRBJ2-1, is DSGVTQTPKHLITATGQRVTLRCSPRSGDLSVYWYQQSLDQGLQFLIQYYNGEERAKGNILERFSAQQFPDLHSELNLSSLELGDSALYFCASSATSGGPGNEQFFGPGTRLTVL.